This TCR beta chain was identified during a study of T-cell reconstitution after alpha-beta-depleted transplantation in children. Whole-study findings and limits: After transplant, high TCRbeta diversity at day 60 in some patients arose from surviving recipient T cells and thymic progenitors. The main origin of T-cell counts and diversity one year after transplant was newly produced T cells. As was reported, about two months after transplant, alpha-beta T cells came from several hundred expanded graft clones.

The authors prepared the TCRbeta library with unique molecular identifiers. From the PCR reads, TCRdb called clonotypes with MiXCR, one entry per CDR3 protein. The data contain about 830,000 distinct CDR3 sequences, less than 20% of them singletons. With regard to this clonotype: Its specificity is unknown.

Germline trimming cut 0 bases from V and 5 bases from J; bases unmatched to any gene: 12. Germline CDR1 and CDR2: MGHRA and YSYEKL. The CDR3 runs 19 residues. This chain uses TRBV4-1 with TRBJ2-2, with 10 bases lining up with TRBD2. The sequence derives from a male patient younger than 18 who had a stem cell transplant for acute lymphoblastic leukemia, so the T cells may come from the graft donor. The sequenced sample was PBMCs, mostly from graft donor cells, obtained 360 days after TCRalphabeta/CD19-depleted stem cell transplant. The CDR3 protein is CASSQEPGTSDSQTGELFF. In DNA, the CDR3 is TGCGCCAGCAGCCAAGAACCCGGGACTAGCGACAGCCAGACCGGGGAGCTGTTTTTT.